The rows below give T cell receptor beta chains drawn from one sample of a study of blood T cells in healthy people across ages. TCRdb itself ran the 5' RACE reads through MiXCR, one entry per CDR3 protein. In the table there are approximately 810,000 distinct CDR3 sequences, roughly 26% of which are singletons. Specimen: blood. These receptors were collected from a woman of 80 years or more in good health. CDR3s include the opening cysteine and the closing phenylalanine or tryptophan. Fields, in order: clone size, V gene, J gene, D gene, CDR3 protein, CDR3 DNA. The D gene is left open where the match is weak. Rows give clone size only sometimes, using once, few, many, or a class for an expanded clone.

clone_size: many
v_call: TRBV7-2
j_call: TRBJ1-2
d_call: -
cdr3_aa: CASSFEGVGGYTF
cdr3_nt: TGTGCCAGCAGCTTTGAGGGAGTGGGGGGCTACACCTTC

clone_size: many
v_call: TRBV11-2
j_call: TRBJ2-1
d_call: -
cdr3_aa: CASSRFHSGGSYNEQFF
cdr3_nt: TGTGCCAGCAGTAGATTCCATTCAGGCGGCTCCTACAATGAGCAGTTCTTC

clone_size: many
v_call: TRBV3-1
j_call: TRBJ2-1
d_call: -
cdr3_aa: CASSQIADNEQFF
cdr3_nt: TGTGCCAGCAGCCAGATCGCAGACAATGAGCAGTTCTTC

clone_size: -
v_call: TRBV6-6
j_call: TRBJ1-2
d_call: -
cdr3_aa: CASSYLGEGGYTF
cdr3_nt: TGTGCCAGCAGTTACTTGGGGGAGGGCGGCTACACCTTC

clone_size: few
v_call: TRBV7-9
j_call: TRBJ1-4
d_call: -
cdr3_aa: CASSLTAHRAEKLFF
cdr3_nt: TGTGCCAGCAGCTTAACTGCGCACCGAGCAGAAAAACTGTTTTTT

clone_size: many
v_call: TRBV5-1
j_call: TRBJ2-5
d_call: TRBD2
cdr3_aa: CASSLTGGPQETQYF
cdr3_nt: TGCGCCAGCAGCTTGACGGGGGGTCCCCAAGAGACCCAGTACTTC

clone_size: many
v_call: TRBV7-9
j_call: TRBJ2-7
d_call: TRBD1
cdr3_aa: CASSPSGTGAYEQYF
cdr3_nt: TGTGCCAGCAGCCCCTCCGGGACAGGGGCATACGAGCAGTACTTC

clone_size: many
v_call: TRBV12-3/TRBV12-4
j_call: TRBJ2-1
d_call: TRBD2
cdr3_aa: CASSLEELAGVFNEQFF
cdr3_nt: TGTGCCAGCAGTTTAGAAGAACTAGCGGGGGTTTTCAATGAGCAGTTCTTC

clone_size: -
v_call: TRBV10-3
j_call: TRBJ2-5
d_call: -
cdr3_aa: CAIRTTGSEETQYF
cdr3_nt: TGTGCCATCAGGACCACAGGGAGCGAGGAGACCCAGTACTTC

clone_size: few
v_call: TRBV2
j_call: TRBJ1-2
d_call: TRBD1
cdr3_aa: CASSDTRQGGFGYTF
cdr3_nt: TGTGCCAGCAGTGACACAAGACAGGGCGGCTTTGGCTACACCTTC

clone_size: -
v_call: TRBV20-1
j_call: TRBJ2-1
d_call: TRBD2
cdr3_aa: CSAQTSGAPPYNEQFF
cdr3_nt: TGCAGTGCCCAGACTAGCGGGGCCCCCCCCTACAATGAGCAGTTCTTC

clone_size: -
v_call: TRBV6-6
j_call: TRBJ2-1
d_call: -
cdr3_aa: CAGSYGIQETQFF
cdr3_nt: TGTGCCGGCAGTTACGGGATTCAAGAGACCCAGTTCTTC

clone_size: -
v_call: TRBV2
j_call: TRBJ2-5
d_call: -
cdr3_aa: CASSENLGSRETQYF
cdr3_nt: TGTGCCAGCAGTGAAAATTTAGGCTCCCGGGAGACCCAGTACTTC

clone_size: few
v_call: TRBV6-6
j_call: TRBJ2-2
d_call: -
cdr3_aa: CASRKQGQNTGELFF
cdr3_nt: TGTGCCAGCAGAAAACAGGGTCAGAACACCGGGGAGCTGTTTTTT

clone_size: few
v_call: TRBV20-1
j_call: TRBJ1-6
d_call: TRBD1
cdr3_aa: CSAADRGRGNSPLHF
cdr3_nt: TGCAGTGCTGCAGACAGGGGGCGCGGCAATTCACCCCTCCACTTT

clone_size: -
v_call: TRBV20-1
j_call: TRBJ2-1
d_call: TRBD2
cdr3_aa: CSARSTSGVNEQFF
cdr3_nt: TGCAGTGCTCGGAGTACTAGCGGGGTCAATGAGCAGTTCTTC

clone_size: many
v_call: TRBV7-9
j_call: TRBJ2-5
d_call: -
cdr3_aa: CASSSTPQETQYF
cdr3_nt: TGTGCCAGCAGCTCCACGCCCCAAGAGACCCAGTACTTC

clone_size: many
v_call: TRBV7-2
j_call: TRBJ1-6
d_call: -
cdr3_aa: CASSFNTLSSSYNSPLHF
cdr3_nt: TGTGCCAGCAGTTTCAACACCCTATCTAGCTCCTATAATTCACCCCTCCACTTT

clone_size: few
v_call: TRBV7-2
j_call: TRBJ1-2
d_call: TRBD1
cdr3_aa: CASSLDGQGAYGYTF
cdr3_nt: TGTGCCAGCAGCTTAGATGGACAGGGGGCTTATGGCTACACCTTC

clone_size: many
v_call: TRBV6-2/TRBV6-3
j_call: TRBJ1-2
d_call: -
cdr3_aa: CASSYAGPNYGYTF
cdr3_nt: TGTGCCAGCAGTTACGCAGGACCTAACTATGGCTACACCTTC

clone_size: many
v_call: TRBV18
j_call: TRBJ2-3
d_call: TRBD2
cdr3_aa: CASSPPGGSPSTDTQYF
cdr3_nt: TGTGCCAGCTCACCACCTGGCGGGAGCCCTAGCACAGATACGCAGTATTTT

clone_size: -
v_call: TRBV9
j_call: TRBJ2-5
d_call: TRBD2
cdr3_aa: CASSTIAGGNNERYF
cdr3_nt: TGTGCCAGCAGCACAATAGCGGGGGGGAACAATGAGCGGTACTTC

clone_size: few
v_call: TRBV20-1
j_call: TRBJ1-5
d_call: TRBD1
cdr3_aa: CSAVTGDQPQHF
cdr3_nt: TGCAGTGCAGTGACAGGGGACCAGCCCCAGCATTTT

clone_size: many
v_call: TRBV4-3
j_call: TRBJ2-1
d_call: -
cdr3_aa: CASSQDMGNGGKQFF
cdr3_nt: TGCGCCAGCAGCCAAGATATGGGGAACGGGGGCAAGCAGTTCTTC

clone_size: few
v_call: TRBV5-1
j_call: TRBJ1-2
d_call: -
cdr3_aa: CASSLATWTYGYTF
cdr3_nt: TGCGCCAGCAGCTTGGCGACATGGACGTATGGCTACACCTTC

clone_size: many
v_call: TRBV5-5
j_call: TRBJ1-2
d_call: -
cdr3_aa: CASSRAPGERDGYTF
cdr3_nt: TGTGCCAGCAGCCGGGCCCCGGGGGAGCGTGATGGCTACACCTTC

clone_size: many
v_call: TRBV5-1
j_call: TRBJ2-5
d_call: -
cdr3_aa: CASSEAVRETQYF
cdr3_nt: TGCGCCAGCAGCGAGGCGGTTAGGGAGACCCAGTACTTC

clone_size: -
v_call: TRBV2
j_call: TRBJ1-1
d_call: -
cdr3_aa: CASSESNGPEAFF
cdr3_nt: TGTGCCAGCAGTGAAAGTAACGGTCCCGAAGCTTTCTTT

clone_size: -
v_call: TRBV7-2
j_call: TRBJ1-4
d_call: -
cdr3_aa: CASSRSNGEEKLFF
cdr3_nt: TGTGCCAGCAGCCGCTCGAACGGAGAGGAAAAACTGTTTTTT

clone_size: many
v_call: TRBV20-1
j_call: TRBJ2-7
d_call: -
cdr3_aa: CSARDMSYEQYF
cdr3_nt: TGCAGTGCTAGAGATATGTCCTACGAGCAGTACTTC

clone_size: many
v_call: TRBV3-1
j_call: TRBJ2-2
d_call: -
cdr3_aa: CASSQGNGADGGELFF
cdr3_nt: TGTGCCAGCAGCCAAGGAAACGGGGCCGATGGCGGGGAGCTGTTTTTT

clone_size: -
v_call: TRBV6-5
j_call: TRBJ2-3
d_call: TRBD2
cdr3_aa: CASRRAGGLDTQYF
cdr3_nt: TGTGCCAGCAGGAGAGCGGGGGGGCTGGATACGCAGTATTTT

clone_size: many
v_call: TRBV2
j_call: TRBJ2-1
d_call: -
cdr3_aa: CASTALYNEQFF
cdr3_nt: TGTGCCAGCACCGCCCTGTACAATGAGCAGTTCTTC

clone_size: -
v_call: TRBV20-1
j_call: TRBJ2-3
d_call: -
cdr3_aa: CSAAPGLLGTQYF
cdr3_nt: TGCAGTGCTGCCCCGGGACTCTTAGGGACGCAGTATTTT

clone_size: many
v_call: TRBV5-5
j_call: TRBJ2-2
d_call: TRBD2
cdr3_aa: CASTTSVSGGANTGELFF
cdr3_nt: TGTGCCAGCACGACCTCTGTTAGCGGGGGCGCGAACACCGGGGAGCTGTTTTTT

clone_size: few
v_call: TRBV6-1
j_call: TRBJ1-2
d_call: -
cdr3_aa: CASLKHYGESNYGYTF
cdr3_nt: TGTGCCAGCCTAAAACATTATGGGGAATCTAACTATGGCTACACCTTC

clone_size: many
v_call: TRBV7-2
j_call: TRBJ2-7
d_call: TRBD1
cdr3_aa: CASSFGQAVSYEQYF
cdr3_nt: TGTGCCAGCAGCTTTGGACAGGCCGTCTCCTACGAGCAGTACTTC

clone_size: many
v_call: TRBV18
j_call: TRBJ1-2
d_call: -
cdr3_aa: CASSPTADQDYGYTF
cdr3_nt: TGTGCCAGCTCACCTACCGCCGACCAGGACTATGGCTACACCTTC

clone_size: many
v_call: TRBV5-1
j_call: TRBJ2-1
d_call: -
cdr3_aa: CASSLVQGGNEQFF
cdr3_nt: TGCGCCAGCAGCTTGGTACAAGGCGGGAACGAGCAGTTCTTC

clone_size: many
v_call: TRBV7-2
j_call: TRBJ1-1
d_call: -
cdr3_aa: CASSKDSPYEAFF
cdr3_nt: TGTGCCAGCAGCAAAGACAGTCCTTACGAAGCTTTCTTT